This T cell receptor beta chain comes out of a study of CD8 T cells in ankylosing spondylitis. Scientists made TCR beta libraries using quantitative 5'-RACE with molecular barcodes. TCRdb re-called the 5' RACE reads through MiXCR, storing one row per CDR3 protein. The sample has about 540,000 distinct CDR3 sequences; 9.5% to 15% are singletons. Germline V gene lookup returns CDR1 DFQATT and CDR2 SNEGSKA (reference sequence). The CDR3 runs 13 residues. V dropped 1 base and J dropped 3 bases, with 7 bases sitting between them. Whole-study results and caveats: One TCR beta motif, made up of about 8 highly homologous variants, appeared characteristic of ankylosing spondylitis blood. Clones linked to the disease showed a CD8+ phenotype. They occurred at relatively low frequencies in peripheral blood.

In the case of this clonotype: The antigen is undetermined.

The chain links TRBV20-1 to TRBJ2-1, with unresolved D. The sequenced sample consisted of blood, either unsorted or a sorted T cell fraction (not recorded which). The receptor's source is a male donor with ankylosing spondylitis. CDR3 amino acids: CSARVARYNEQFF. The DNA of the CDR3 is TGCAGTGCTAGAGTGGCGCGCTACAATGAGCAGTTCTTC.